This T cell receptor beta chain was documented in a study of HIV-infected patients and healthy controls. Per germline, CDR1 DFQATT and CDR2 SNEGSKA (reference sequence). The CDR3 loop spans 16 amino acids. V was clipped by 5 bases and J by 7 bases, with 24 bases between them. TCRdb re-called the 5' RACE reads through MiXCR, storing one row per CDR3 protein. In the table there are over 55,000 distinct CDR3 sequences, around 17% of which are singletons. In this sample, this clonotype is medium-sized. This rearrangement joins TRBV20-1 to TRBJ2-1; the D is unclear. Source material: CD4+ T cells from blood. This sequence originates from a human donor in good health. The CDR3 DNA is TGCAGTGCTCTCCGGCACGGCGCGCTTTATAAGAATGAGCAGTTCTTC. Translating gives CSALRHGALYKNEQFF.